This record looks at one TCR beta chain sequence and its context. The antigen is undetermined. The sample is drawn from a study of T cell responses to AZD1222 COVID-19 vaccine. Per the germline V gene, CDR1 is SGDLS and CDR2 is YYNGEE. V gave up 4 bases and J gave up 0 bases, with 12 bases separating them. This CDR3 is built from 15 residues. Measured with immunoSEQ multiplex PCR; TCRdb has only the in-frame clones, and not every one. The profile shows 150,000 to 160,000 clones, approximately 90% of them singletons. Broader study findings: Spike was spanned by vaccine-associated CD4 TCRs, with dominance at 160-218 and 743-854. Increased Spike-specific TCR breadth and depth were observed after two AZD1222 doses. The peak T cell response came first, and repertoires were sampled only after it. Reports indicate that nearly half of spike-specific TCRs are directed at unmutated variant regions.

Material: peripheral blood, obtained on day 0 of AZD1222 vaccination. The J gene is TRBJ2-3, the V gene TRBV9, with D perhaps TRBD2 (6 bases). The sequence came from an adult in good health. The CDR3 DNA follows: TGTGCCAGCAGCATTACCGGGACTAGCACAGATACGCAGTATTTT. It encodes CASSITGTSTDTQYF.